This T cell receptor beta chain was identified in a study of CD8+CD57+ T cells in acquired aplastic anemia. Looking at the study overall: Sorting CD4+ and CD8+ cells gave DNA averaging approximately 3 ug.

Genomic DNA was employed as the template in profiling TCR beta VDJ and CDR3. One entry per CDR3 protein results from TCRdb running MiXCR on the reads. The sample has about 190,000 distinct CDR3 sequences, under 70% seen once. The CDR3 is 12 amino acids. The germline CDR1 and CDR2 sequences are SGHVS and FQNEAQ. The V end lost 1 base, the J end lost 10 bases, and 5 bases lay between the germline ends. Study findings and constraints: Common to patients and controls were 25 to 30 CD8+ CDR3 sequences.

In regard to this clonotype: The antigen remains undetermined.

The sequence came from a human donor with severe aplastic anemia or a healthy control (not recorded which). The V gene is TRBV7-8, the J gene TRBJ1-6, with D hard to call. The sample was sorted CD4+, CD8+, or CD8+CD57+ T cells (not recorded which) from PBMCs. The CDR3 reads CASSLVESPLHF. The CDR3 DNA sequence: TGTGCCAGCAGCTTAGTGGAGTCACCCCTCCACTTT.